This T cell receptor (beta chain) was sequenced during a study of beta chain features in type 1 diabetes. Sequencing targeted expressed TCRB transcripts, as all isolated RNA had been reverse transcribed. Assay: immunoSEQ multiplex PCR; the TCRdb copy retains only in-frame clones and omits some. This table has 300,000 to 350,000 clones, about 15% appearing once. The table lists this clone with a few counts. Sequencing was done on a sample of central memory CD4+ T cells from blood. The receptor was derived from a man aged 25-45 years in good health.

This CDR3 is CASSQAVQSYEQYV. The CDR3 region has the DNA TGTGCCAGCAGCCAAGCCGTCCAGTCCTACGAGCAGTACGTC. The V gene is TRBV4-1, the J gene TRBJ2-7; D remains unclear. This CDR3 has 14 residues. Germline V gene lookup returns CDR1 MGHRA and CDR2 YSYEKL.